The text below deals with one T cell receptor beta chain. These data originate in a study of blood T cell repertoires in COVID-19. Clones were read by immunoSEQ multiplex PCR, and TCRdb kept only the in-frame ones, dropping some. Among a few hundred thousand clones listed, more than 70% were seen once. The V and J ends lost 10 bases and 0 bases respectively, with 13 bases between them. The CDR3 length is 13 residues. Germline assignment: CDR1 SNHLY and CDR2 FYNNEI. The V and J genes are TRBV2 and TRBJ2-7; the D is unclear. The sequenced sample was peripheral blood. The receptor comes from a man aged 18 to 29 who had recovered from COVID-19. The CDR3 here is CANRLPGSYEQYF. The CDR3 DNA reads TGTGCCAACAGACTCCCGGGCTCCTACGAGCAGTACTTC.